The rows below give T cell receptor beta chains drawn from one sample of a study of T cell repertoires in cytomegalovirus infection. Each CDR3 protein gets one entry after TCRdb re-called the reads with MiXCR. Here the sample spans 150,000 to 200,000 distinct CDR3 sequences, about a tenth being singletons. Sequencing used PBMCs. The receptors were sampled from a human donor in good health (CMV status not recorded). Some clones in this sample may be carry-over from other donors' samples. Both conserved end residues are part of each CDR3. A D gene is named only where the DNA matches it firmly. Some rows mark clone size as missing; the rest say once, few, many or name a class of expanded clone.

TGTGCCAGCTCACCTATGGACAGAAGCTCTGGAAACACCATATATTTT,CASSPMDRSSGNTIYF,TRBV18,NA,16,TRBJ1-3,NA
TGTGCCAGCAGCCCCGACAGGGGCCACGAGCAGTACTTC,CASSPDRGHEQYF,TRBV7-2,TRBD1,13,TRBJ2-7,many
TGTGCCTGGACGAGACGGGGCGCCTCACGTGAAGCTTTCTTT,CAWTRRGASREAFF,TRBV30,NA,14,TRBJ1-1,few
TGCAGTGCTCTTGCGGGGGGCGCCGGTCAGCCCCAGCATTTT,CSALAGGAGQPQHF,TRBV20-1,NA,14,TRBJ1-5,many
TGTGCCAGCAGCTTAGACACGGGCACAGATACGCAGTATTTT,CASSLDTGTDTQYF,TRBV11-2,NA,14,TRBJ2-3,many
TGTGCCAGCAGCAGGACAGGCGGCACAGATACGCAGTATTTT,CASSRTGGTDTQYF,TRBV7-3,TRBD1,14,TRBJ2-3,many
TGTGCCAGCAGCTTCGGGACAGAACATGATGGGCCCCAGCATTTT,CASSFGTEHDGPQHF,TRBV7-9,TRBD1,15,TRBJ1-5,many
TGTGCCAGCAGCTTAATGGGGGGCATCAACGACGAGCAGTACTTC,CASSLMGGINDEQYF,TRBV7-3,NA,15,TRBJ2-7,many
TGTGCCAGCAGCCCTGGCCCCACCTCGAGAAACATTCAGTACTTC,CASSPGPTSRNIQYF,TRBV11-2,NA,15,TRBJ2-4,many
TGTGCCAGCAGCTTTCGACAAAGCCAAGAGACCCAGTACTTC,CASSFRQSQETQYF,TRBV7-9,NA,14,TRBJ2-5,many
TGTGCCTGGAGTACCTATAAAAACTCCTACAATGAGCAGTTCTTC,CAWSTYKNSYNEQFF,TRBV30,NA,15,TRBJ2-1,many
TGTGCCAGCTCACCTTCCTGGGGGTACGAGCAGTACTTC,CASSPSWGYEQYF,TRBV18,NA,13,TRBJ2-7,few
TGTGCCAGCAGTAAAGGACAGAGGACTACGAACACCGGGGAGCTGTTTTTT,CASSKGQRTTNTGELFF,TRBV5-4,NA,17,TRBJ2-2,few
TGCAGCGTTGGGCTAGGGGGGGTTAACACTGAAGCTTTCTTT,CSVGLGGVNTEAFF,TRBV29-1,NA,14,TRBJ1-1,NA
TGTGCCAGCAGCTTAGTAGCGCAGGGCGGATACAATGAGCAGTTCTTC,CASSLVAQGGYNEQFF,TRBV7-2,NA,16,TRBJ2-1,many
TGTGCCTGGAGATCTTTCCTGGTGGCGAACACTGAAGCTTTCTTT,CAWRSFLVANTEAFF,TRBV30,NA,15,TRBJ1-1,NA
TGTGCCAGCAGTCTCCGCCGAAGGACAGGGGGTATCGGAGCTTTCTTT,CASSLRRRTGGIGAFF,TRBV27,TRBD1,16,TRBJ1-1,NA
TGTGCCATCAGTGGGAGTGCCGGGGAGCTGTTTTTT,CAISGSAGELFF,TRBV10-3,NA,12,TRBJ2-2,few
TGTGCCAGCAGTTTAGACAGGGTATCTATGAACACTGAAGCTTTCTTT,CASSLDRVSMNTEAFF,TRBV12-3/TRBV12-4,NA,16,TRBJ1-1,NA
TGTGCCAGCAGCTTAGGGACAGGGGGGCTTCAGCATTTT,CASSLGTGGLQHF,TRBV7-2,TRBD1,13,TRBJ1-5,many
TGTGCCAGCAGTTTAAATCTCCTGAGGGGAATCTCCTACGAGCAGTACTTC,CASSLNLLRGISYEQYF,TRBV12-3/TRBV12-4,NA,17,TRBJ2-7,many
TGCAGCGTGGACGACGGTTTGGGTAGGGGCTACACCTTC,CSVDDGLGRGYTF,TRBV29-1,NA,13,TRBJ1-2,many
TGTGCCAGCAGCCTTAGAACAGGGGGAGGGAATGGCTACACCTTC,CASSLRTGGGNGYTF,TRBV7-2,TRBD1,15,TRBJ1-2,NA
TGTGCCAGCAGTCCCGTAGCGGGAGGAGGGGGCGAGCAGTACTTC,CASSPVAGGGGEQYF,TRBV2,TRBD2,15,TRBJ2-7,NA
TGCAGCGTTGGGTCGGGCGGTCCATACGAGCAGTACTTC,CSVGSGGPYEQYF,TRBV29-1,NA,13,TRBJ2-7,few
TGTGCCAGCAGTCTCGCTATTGGCAATCAGCCCCAGCATTTT,CASSLAIGNQPQHF,TRBV28,NA,14,TRBJ1-5,many
TGCAGTGCACCGGGACTGAGGGGCACTGAAGCTTTCTTT,CSAPGLRGTEAFF,TRBV20-1,NA,13,TRBJ1-1,few
TGTGCCAGCAGAACCCTTTGGGGAGGGGACGGCTACACCTTC,CASRTLWGGDGYTF,TRBV7-2,NA,14,TRBJ1-2,many
TGTGCCACCAGCAGGCGGACTAGCGGGAGGGATACGCAGTATTTT,CATSRRTSGRDTQYF,TRBV15,TRBD2,15,TRBJ2-3,NA
TGCAGCGTGCAAACTCAGGGGGGAGTTGGTGGCTACACCTTC,CSVQTQGGVGGYTF,TRBV29-1,TRBD1,14,TRBJ1-2,few
TGTGCCAGTAGTCCCAGACAGGGGGCCTCGAACACTGAAGCTTTCTTT,CASSPRQGASNTEAFF,TRBV19,TRBD1,16,TRBJ1-1,NA
TGTGCCAGCAGCCCCGGACAGGTCTACTATGGCTACACCTTC,CASSPGQVYYGYTF,TRBV5-6,TRBD1,14,TRBJ1-2,NA